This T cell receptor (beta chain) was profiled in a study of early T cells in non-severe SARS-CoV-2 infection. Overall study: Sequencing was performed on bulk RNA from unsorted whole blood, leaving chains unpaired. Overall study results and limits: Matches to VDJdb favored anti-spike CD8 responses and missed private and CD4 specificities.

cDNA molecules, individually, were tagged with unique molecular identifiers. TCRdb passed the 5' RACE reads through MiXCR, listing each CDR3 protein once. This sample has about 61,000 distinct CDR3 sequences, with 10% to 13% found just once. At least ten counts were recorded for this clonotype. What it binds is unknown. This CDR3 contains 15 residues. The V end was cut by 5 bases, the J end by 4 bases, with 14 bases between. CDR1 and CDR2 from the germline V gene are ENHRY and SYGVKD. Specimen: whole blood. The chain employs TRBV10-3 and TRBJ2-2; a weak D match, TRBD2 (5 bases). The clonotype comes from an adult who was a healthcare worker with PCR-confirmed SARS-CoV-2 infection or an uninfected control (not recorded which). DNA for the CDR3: TGTGCCATCAGTCAGGAGGCCGTGGGCACCGGGGAGCTGTTTTTT. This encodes CAISQEAVGTGELFF.